Each of the 16 T cell receptor beta chains below was sequenced from the same sample in a study of naive and memory T cell subsets. Two oligonucleotides, mixed equimolar, formed the beta constant-region primer covering TRBC1 and TRBC2. Each CDR3 protein is one row after TCRdb ran MiXCR on the UMI-ligation and nested PCR reads. The sample shows some 4,500 distinct CDR3 sequences, 7.2% of them seen only once. Sequenced material: CD4+ TEMRA cells from blood. Subset specified: effector memory re-expressing CD45RA, CD45RA+ CD27-. The receptors were gathered from a human donor in good health.

This clonotype was counted ten times or more. This sequence joins TRBV7-9 and TRBJ2-2; 10 positions agree with TRBD2. The germline V gene has CDR1 SEHNR and CDR2 FQNEAQ (reference sequence). CDR3 length equals 16 residues. V lost 5 bases to trimming and J lost 4 bases; unmatched junction nucleotides: 7. The CDR3 protein is CASSPPGLAITGELFF. CDR3 in DNA: TGTGCCAGCAGCCCACCGGGACTAGCGATCACCGGGGAGCTGTTTTTT. Full variable domain (remainder filled in from reference TRBV7-9 and TRBJ2-2): DTGVSQNPRHKITKRGQNVTFRCDPISEHNRLYWYRQTLGQGPEFLTYFQNEAQLEKSRLLSDRFSAERPKGSFSTLEIQRTEQGDSAMYLCASSPPGLAITGELFFGEGSRLTVL.

This clonotype was observed at least ten times. In DNA, the CDR3 is TGTGCCAGCAGCCTGTCGACTAGCGGGGGACCCAATGAGCAGTTCTTC. The encoded protein is CASSLSTSGGPNEQFF. The gene calls are TRBV4-2 and TRBJ2-1, with 12 bases fitting TRBD2. The CDR3 runs 16 residues. V lost 4 bases to trimming and J lost 6 bases; unmatched junction nucleotides: 7. Germline V lookup: CDR1 LGHNA, CDR2 YNFKEQ.

V usage is TRBV3-1 and J usage is TRBJ1-2; D gene unclear. This CDR3 region has 11 residues. From germline, CDR1 is LGHDT and CDR2 YNNKEL (reference sequence). V lost 1 base to trimming and J lost 8 bases, with 5 bases between them. The chain's CDR3 is CASSQGRGYTF. The CDR3 region has the DNA TGTGCCAGCAGCCAAGGGCGCGGCTACACCTTC.

The table lists this clonotype with a few counts. The rearrangement joins TRBV6-6 to TRBJ2-1; the D call may be TRBD1 or TRBD2 (5 bases each). In germline, CDR1 is MNHNY, CDR2 SVGAGI (reference sequence). This CDR3 has 12 amino acids. V lost 7 bases, J lost 4 bases, and 8 bases lay in between. The CDR3 protein is CASMGPYNEQFF. Written as DNA, the CDR3 is TGTGCCAGCATGGGACCTTACAATGAGCAGTTCTTC.

This clonotype was recorded a few times. The chain is built from TRBV9 and TRBJ2-1; D remains unclear. Trimming cost V 0 bases and J 15 bases, with 16 bases left between them. The CDR3 covers 13 residues. CDR1 and CDR2 from the germline V gene are SGDLS and YYNGEE. The CDR3 loop is CASSVGITNPPFF. DNA of the CDR3: TGTGCCAGCAGCGTAGGGATAACAAACCCCCCGTTCTTC. Full variable domain (missing parts from reference TRBV9 and TRBJ2-1): DSGVTQTPKHLITATGQRVTLRCSPRSGDLSVYWYQQSLDQGLQFLIQYYNGEERAKGNILERFSAQQFPDLHSELNLSSLELGDSALYFCASSVGITNPPFFGPGTRLTVL.

This clonotype was counted at least ten times. This sequence joins TRBV12-3 or TRBV12-4 and TRBJ2-7, with a weak D call TRBD2 (5 bases). V lost 5 bases, J lost 2 bases, and 19 bases lay in between. There are 16 residues in the CDR3. Written as DNA, the CDR3 is TGTGCCAGCAGTGGACCGGGATGGTCGGAGACCTACGAGCAGTACTTC. Its translation: CASSGPGWSETYEQYF.

This clonotype was seen ten or more times. The V call is TRBV2, the J call TRBJ1-1, with 7 positions matching TRBD1. The CDR3 covers 16 residues. V lost 5 bases and J lost 3; bases outside the gene matches: 12. In germline, CDR1 is SNHLY, CDR2 FYNNEI. The CDR3 loop reads CASSKMRTGRDTEAFF. CDR3 in DNA: TGTGCCAGCAGTAAAATGAGGACAGGTCGGGACACTGAAGCTTTCTTT.

The table lists this clonotype with many counts. The chain combines TRBV7-8 with TRBJ2-7, with 14 bases lining up with TRBD2. The CDR3 is made up of 15 amino acids. The J segment lost 4 bases and the V segment lost 3 bases, leaving 2 bases of the junction unmatched. CDR1 is SGHVS and CDR2 is FQNEAQ in the germline V gene. This chain's CDR3 is CASSFGTSGSYEQYF. Written as DNA, the CDR3 is TGTGCCAGCAGCTTTGGGACTAGCGGGAGTTACGAGCAGTACTTC.

Regarding this clonotype: With a much larger clone just one base away, this may be a read error. The chain combines TRBV5-1 with TRBJ2-1, with 9 bases aligning to TRBD1. V dropped 3 bases and J dropped 6; count of bases not matched to a gene: 10. Germline assignment: CDR1 SGHRS and CDR2 YFSETQ. This CDR3 is 16 amino acids long. The CDR3 protein is CASSYLTGGFCNEQFF. CDR3 nucleotide sequence: TGCGCCAGCAGCTACTTGACAGGGGGGTTTTGCAATGAGCAGTTCTTC. The entire variable domain, with the rest obtained from reference TRBV5-1 and TRBJ2-1, is as follows: KAGVTQTPRYLIKTRGQQVTLSCSPISGHRSVSWYQQTPGQGLQFLFEYFSETQRNKGNFPGRFSGRQFSNSRSEMNVSTLELGDSALYLCASSYLTGGFCNEQFFGPGTRLTVL.

Ten or more counts support this clonotype. This rearrangement joins TRBV5-4 to TRBJ2-1; TRBD2 is a possible D gene (5 bases). V was pared by 4 bases and J by 10 bases, with 9 bases between. The germline CDR1 and CDR2 sequences are SGHNT and YYREEE (reference sequence). The CDR3 has 11 amino acids. DNA for the CDR3: TGTGCCAGCAGCGCTAGGAGGGAGCAGTTCTTC. As protein: CASSARREQFF.

Many counts were recorded for this clonotype. The gene calls are TRBV5-1 and TRBJ2-5; no firm D call. From germline, CDR1 is SGHRS and CDR2 YFSETQ. V was trimmed by 3 bases and J by 10 bases, leaving 16 bases between them. CDR3 size: 13 residues. CDR3 protein: CASSSTLGVGQYF. CDR3 DNA: TGCGCCAGCAGCTCGACACTCGGCGTGGGCCAGTACTTC. Based on the CDR3 plus reference TRBV5-1 and TRBJ2-5, the full variable domain is KAGVTQTPRYLIKTRGQQVTLSCSPISGHRSVSWYQQTPGQGLQFLFEYFSETQRNKGNFPGRFSGRQFSNSRSEMNVSTLELGDSALYLCASSSTLGVGQYFGPGTRLLVL.

CDR3 protein: CASSSGETQYF. The CDR3 DNA sequence: TGTGCCAGCAGCTCGGGGGAGACCCAGTACTTC. The rearrangement joins TRBV7-2 to TRBJ2-5, with TRBD2 as a possible D gene (5 bases). V lost 4 bases, J lost 5 bases, and 5 bases lay in between. Germline assignment: CDR1 SGHTA and CDR2 FQGNSA. The length of the CDR3 is 11 residues.

This clonotype was detected many times. A clone one base away is much larger, so this may be a read error. The chain combines TRBV19 with TRBJ2-7; TRBD1 matches at 9 bases. Germline lookup yields CDR1 LNHDA and CDR2 SQIVND (reference sequence). The CDR3 contains 14 residues. Trimming removed 5 bases from V and 6 bases from J; junction bases left unmatched: 8. CDR3 region: CASSEPGQGTEQYF. DNA of the CDR3: TGTGCCAGTAGTGAACCGGGACAGGGAACCGAGCAGTACTTC.

This clonotype was counted ten times or more. The V call is TRBV29-1, the J call TRBJ1-1, with D perhaps matching TRBD1 (5 bases). This CDR3 has 13 amino acids. The germline V gene encodes CDR1 SQVTM and CDR2 ANQGSEA. Trimming shortened V by 6 bases and J by 0 bases, and 11 bases separated the two germline ends. The CDR3 loop reads CSVRDVMNTEAFF. The CDR3 DNA reads TGCAGCGTGAGGGACGTGATGAACACTGAAGCTTTCTTT.

The CDR3, as DNA: TGTGCCAGCAGTCTAGCGGGAGGAGAGACCCAGTACTTC. It specifies CASSLAGGETQYF. This rearrangement joins TRBV7-9 to TRBJ2-5; TRBD2 agrees at 11 bases. The V gene's germline CDR1 is SEHNR and CDR2 FQNEAQ (reference sequence). With V trimmed by 6 bases and J by 4 bases, 1 base remained unmatched. The CDR3 consists of 13 residues.

In this sample, this clonotype turned up a few times. Here the CDR3 reads CATSRDLAGGPQHF. The CDR3 DNA follows: TGTGCCACCAGCAGAGACCTCGCCGGTGGGCCCCAGCATTTT. The chain carries TRBV15 and TRBJ1-5; D gene uncertain. The ends were cut back, 0 bases at V and 9 bases at J, with 12 bases in the middle. In germline, CDR1 is LNHNV, CDR2 YYDKDF (reference sequence). There are 14 residues in the CDR3.